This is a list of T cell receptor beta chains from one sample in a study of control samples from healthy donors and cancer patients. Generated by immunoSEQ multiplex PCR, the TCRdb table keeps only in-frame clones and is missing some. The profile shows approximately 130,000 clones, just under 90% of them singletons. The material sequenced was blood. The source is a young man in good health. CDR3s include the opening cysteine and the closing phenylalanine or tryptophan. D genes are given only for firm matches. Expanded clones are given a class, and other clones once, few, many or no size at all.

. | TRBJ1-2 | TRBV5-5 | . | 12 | TGTGCCAGCAGCTTGAGAGGGGGAGGCTACACCTTC | CASSLRGGGYTF
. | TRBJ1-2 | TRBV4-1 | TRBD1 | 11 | TGCGCCAGTCGGGACAGGGATGGCTACACCTTC | CASRDRDGYTF
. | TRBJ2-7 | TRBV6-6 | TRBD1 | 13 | TGTGCCAGCAGTCCACAGGGGTCACACGAGCAGTACTTC | CASSPQGSHEQYF
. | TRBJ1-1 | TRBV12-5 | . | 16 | TGTGCTAGTGGTTTGGTAGTAACCAGGGTTCGCACTGAAGCTTTCTTT | CASGLVVTRVRTEAFF
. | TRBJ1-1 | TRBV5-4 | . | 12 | TGTGCCAGCAGCTTAATGAACACTGAAGCTTTCTTT | CASSLMNTEAFF
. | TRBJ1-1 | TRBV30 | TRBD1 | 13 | TGTGCCTGGATGGGACAGGAGAACACTGAAGCTTTCTTT | CAWMGQENTEAFF
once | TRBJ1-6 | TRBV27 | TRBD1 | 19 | TGTGCCAGCAGTTCTCACGGGACAGGGGCCAGCTCCTATAATTCACCCCTCCACTTT | CASSSHGTGASSYNSPLHF
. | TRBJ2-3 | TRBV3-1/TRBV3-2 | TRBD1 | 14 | TGTGCCAGCGCTAAGGGGACAGTCACAGATACGCAGTATTTT | CASAKGTVTDTQYF
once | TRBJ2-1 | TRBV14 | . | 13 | TGTGCCAGCAGCGGGACGGACTACAATGAGCAGTTCTTC | CASSGTDYNEQFF
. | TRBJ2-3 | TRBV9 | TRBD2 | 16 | TGTGCCAGCAGCGCCGAACTAGCGGGGGGCTCAGATACGCAGTATTTT | CASSAELAGGSDTQYF
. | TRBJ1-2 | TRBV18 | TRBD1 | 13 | TGTGCCAGCTCACCCAACAGGGGGGATGGCTACACCTTC | CASSPNRGDGYTF
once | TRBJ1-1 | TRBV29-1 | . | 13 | TGCAGCGCCCAAGGAGGGATTACTACTGAAGCTTTCTTT | CSAQGGITTEAFF
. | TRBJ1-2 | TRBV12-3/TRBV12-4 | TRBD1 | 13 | TGTGCCACCCGGACAGGCCGAAACTATGGCTACACCTTC | CATRTGRNYGYTF
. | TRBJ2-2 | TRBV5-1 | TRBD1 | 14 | TGCGCCAGCAGCTCGGACAGGGCGGCCGGGGAGCTGTTTTTT | CASSSDRAAGELFF
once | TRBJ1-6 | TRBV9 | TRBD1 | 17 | TGTGCCAGCAGCGTAGCCCCCTTTGGACAGGGAGGTTCACCCCTCCACTTT | CASSVAPFGQGGSPLHF
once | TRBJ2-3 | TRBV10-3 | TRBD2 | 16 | TGTGCCATCAGTGAGTCACGGACTAGCGGCCCAGATACGCAGTATTTT | CAISESRTSGPDTQYF
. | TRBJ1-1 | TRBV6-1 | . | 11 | TGTGCCAGCAGTGAAGAGGGAGAAGCTTTCTTT | CASSEEGEAFF
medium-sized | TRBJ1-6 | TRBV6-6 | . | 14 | TGTGCCAGCAGTTCCGACAGTTATAATTCACCCCTCCACTTT | CASSSDSYNSPLHF
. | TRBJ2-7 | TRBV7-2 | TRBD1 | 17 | TGTGCCAGCAGCTTCCGGTCCGACAGGGCTAGCTCCTACGAGCAGTACTTC | CASSFRSDRASSYEQYF